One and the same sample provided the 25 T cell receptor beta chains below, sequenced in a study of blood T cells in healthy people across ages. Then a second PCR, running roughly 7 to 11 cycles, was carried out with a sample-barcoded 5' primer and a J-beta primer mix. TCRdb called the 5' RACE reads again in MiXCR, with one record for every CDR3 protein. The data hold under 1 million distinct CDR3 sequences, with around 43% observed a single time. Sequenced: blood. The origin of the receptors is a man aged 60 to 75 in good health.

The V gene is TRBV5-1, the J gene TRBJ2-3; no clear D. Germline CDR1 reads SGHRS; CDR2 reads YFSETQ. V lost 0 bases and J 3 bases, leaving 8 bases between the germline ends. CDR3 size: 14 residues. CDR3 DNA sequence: TGCGCCAGCAGCTTGGATAGGGCAACAGATACGCAGTATTTT. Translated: CASSLDRATDTQYF.

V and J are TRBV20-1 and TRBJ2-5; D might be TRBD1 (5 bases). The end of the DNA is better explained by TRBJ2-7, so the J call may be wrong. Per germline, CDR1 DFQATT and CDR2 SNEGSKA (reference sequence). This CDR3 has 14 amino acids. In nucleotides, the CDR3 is TGCAGTGCTCCTCGACAGCCTGGCTCCTACGAGCAGTACTTC. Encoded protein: CSAPRQPGSYEQYF.

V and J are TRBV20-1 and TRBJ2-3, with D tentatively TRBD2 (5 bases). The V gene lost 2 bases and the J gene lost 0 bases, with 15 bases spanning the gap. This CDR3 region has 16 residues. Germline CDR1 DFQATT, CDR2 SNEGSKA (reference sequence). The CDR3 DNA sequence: TGCAGTGCTAGAAACCCGAGCGGACCTAGCACAGATACGCAGTATTTT. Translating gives CSARNPSGPSTDTQYF.

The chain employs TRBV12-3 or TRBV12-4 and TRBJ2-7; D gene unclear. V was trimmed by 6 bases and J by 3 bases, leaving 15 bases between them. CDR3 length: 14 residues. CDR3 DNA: TGTGCCAGCAGGTCCACGGAAAGTATCTACGAGCAGTACTTC. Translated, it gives CASRSTESIYEQYF.

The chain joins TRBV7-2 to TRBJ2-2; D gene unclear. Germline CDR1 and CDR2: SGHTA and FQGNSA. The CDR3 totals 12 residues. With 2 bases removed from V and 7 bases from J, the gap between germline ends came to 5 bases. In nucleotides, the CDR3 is TGTGCCAGCAGCTTAAGGTTCGGGGAGCTGTTTTTT. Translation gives CASSLRFGELFF. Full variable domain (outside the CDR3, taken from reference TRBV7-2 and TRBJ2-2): GAGVSQSPSNKVTEKGKDVELRCDPISGHTALYWYRQSLGQGLEFLIYFQGNSAPDKSGLPSDRFSAERTGGSVSTLTIQRTQQEDSAVYLCASSLRFGELFFGEGSRLTVL.

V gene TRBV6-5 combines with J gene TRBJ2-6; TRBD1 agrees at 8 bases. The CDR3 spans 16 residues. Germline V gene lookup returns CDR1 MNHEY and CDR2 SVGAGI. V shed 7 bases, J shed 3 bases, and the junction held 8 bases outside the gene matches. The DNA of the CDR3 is TGTGCCAGCACCAGACAGGGGACGGGTGGGGCCAACGTCCTGACTTTC. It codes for CASTRQGTGGANVLTF.

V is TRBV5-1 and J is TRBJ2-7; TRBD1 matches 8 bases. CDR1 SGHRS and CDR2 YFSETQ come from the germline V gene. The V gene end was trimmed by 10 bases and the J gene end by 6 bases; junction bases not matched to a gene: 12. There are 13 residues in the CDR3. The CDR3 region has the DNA TGCGCCTCACAGGGGGACTCCGTGAGCGAGCAGTACTTC. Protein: CASQGDSVSEQYF. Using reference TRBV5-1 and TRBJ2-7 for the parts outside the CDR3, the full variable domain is KAGVTQTPRYLIKTRGQQVTLSCSPISGHRSVSWYQQTPGQGLQFLFEYFSETQRNKGNFPGRFSGRQFSNSRSEMNVSTLELGDSALYLCASQGDSVSEQYFGPGTRLTVT.

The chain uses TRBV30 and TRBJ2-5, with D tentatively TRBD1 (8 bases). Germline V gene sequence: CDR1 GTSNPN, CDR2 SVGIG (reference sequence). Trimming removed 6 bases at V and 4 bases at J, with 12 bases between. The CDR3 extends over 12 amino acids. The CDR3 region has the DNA TGTGCCTGCAACAGGGGGGGAGAGACCCAGTACTTC. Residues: CACNRGGETQYF.

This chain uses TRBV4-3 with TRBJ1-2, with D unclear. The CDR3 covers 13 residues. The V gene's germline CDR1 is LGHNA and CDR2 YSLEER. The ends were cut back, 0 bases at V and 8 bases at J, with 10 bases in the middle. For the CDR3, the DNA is TGCGCCAGCAGCCAAGACTCCTGGGGAGGCTACACCTTC. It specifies CASSQDSWGGYTF.

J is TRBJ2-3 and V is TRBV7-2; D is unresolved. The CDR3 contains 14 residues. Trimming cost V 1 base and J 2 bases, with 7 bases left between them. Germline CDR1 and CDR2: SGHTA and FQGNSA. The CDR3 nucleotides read TGTGCCAGCAGCTTAGACTGGATCACAGATACGCAGTATTTT. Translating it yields CASSLDWITDTQYF.

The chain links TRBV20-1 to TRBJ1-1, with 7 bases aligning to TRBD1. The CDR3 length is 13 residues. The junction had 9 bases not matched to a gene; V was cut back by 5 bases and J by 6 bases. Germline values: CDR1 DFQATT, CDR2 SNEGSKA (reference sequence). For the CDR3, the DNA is TGCAGTGCTCGATGGACAGGTCGGCCTGAAGCTTTCTTT. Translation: CSARWTGRPEAFF.

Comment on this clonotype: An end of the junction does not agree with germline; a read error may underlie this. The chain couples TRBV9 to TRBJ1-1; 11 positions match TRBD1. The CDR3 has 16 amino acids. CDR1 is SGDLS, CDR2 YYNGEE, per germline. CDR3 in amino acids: CASSPRTGGYDTEVFF. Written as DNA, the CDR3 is TGTGCCAGCAGCCCTCGGACAGGGGGCTATGACACTGAAGTTTTCTTT.

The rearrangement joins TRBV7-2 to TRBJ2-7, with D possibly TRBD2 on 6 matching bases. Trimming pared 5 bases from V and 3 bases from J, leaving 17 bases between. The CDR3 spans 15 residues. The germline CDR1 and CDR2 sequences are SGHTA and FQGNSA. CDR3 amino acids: CASSDGGNSLYEQYF. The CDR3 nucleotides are TGTGCCAGCAGCGACGGGGGTAACTCCCTCTACGAGCAGTACTTC.

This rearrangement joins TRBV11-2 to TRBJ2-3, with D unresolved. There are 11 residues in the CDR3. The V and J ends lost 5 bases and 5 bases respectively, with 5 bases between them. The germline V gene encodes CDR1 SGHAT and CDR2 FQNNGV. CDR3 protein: CASSPEDTQYF. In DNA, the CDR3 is TGTGCCAGCAGCCCTGAAGATACGCAGTATTTT.

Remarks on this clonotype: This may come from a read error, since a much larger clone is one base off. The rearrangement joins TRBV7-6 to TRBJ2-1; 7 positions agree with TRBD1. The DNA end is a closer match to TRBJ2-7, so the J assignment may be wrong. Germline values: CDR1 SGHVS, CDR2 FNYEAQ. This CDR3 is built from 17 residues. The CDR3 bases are TGTGCCAGCAGCCCCACCATGGGACAGAGTTCCTACAATGAGCAGTACTTC. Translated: CASSPTMGQSSYNEQYF.

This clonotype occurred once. The CDR3 DNA reads TGTGCCAGCAGCCACCCCGGGGGTTACCAAGAGACCCAGTACTTC. Its translation: CASSHPGGYQETQYF. The chain joins TRBV3-1 to TRBJ2-5, with D tentatively TRBD2 (6 bases). Germline CDR1 is LGHDT and CDR2 is YNNKEL (reference sequence). CDR3 length equals 15 residues. Trimming stripped 3 bases from V and 0 bases from J, with 11 bases between.

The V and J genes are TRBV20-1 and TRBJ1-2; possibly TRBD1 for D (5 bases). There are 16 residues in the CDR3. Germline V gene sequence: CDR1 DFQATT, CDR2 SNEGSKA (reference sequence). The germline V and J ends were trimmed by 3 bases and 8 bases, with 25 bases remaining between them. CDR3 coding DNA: TGCAGTGCTAGTGTCGCTAGGGCAGGGTTAACATCGGGCTACACCTTC. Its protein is CSASVARAGLTSGYTF.

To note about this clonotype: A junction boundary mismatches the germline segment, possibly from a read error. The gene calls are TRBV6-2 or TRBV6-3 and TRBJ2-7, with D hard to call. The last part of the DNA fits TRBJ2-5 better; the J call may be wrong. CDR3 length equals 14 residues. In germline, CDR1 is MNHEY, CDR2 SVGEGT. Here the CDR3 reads CTSSYTGTRETQYF. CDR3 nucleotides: TGTACCAGCAGTTACACGGGTACCAGGGAGACCCAGTACTTC.

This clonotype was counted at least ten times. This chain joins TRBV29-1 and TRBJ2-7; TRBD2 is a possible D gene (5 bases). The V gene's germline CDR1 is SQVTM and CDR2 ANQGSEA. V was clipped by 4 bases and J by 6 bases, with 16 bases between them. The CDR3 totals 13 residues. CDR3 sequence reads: CSVVAHSGSEQYF. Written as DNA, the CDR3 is TGCAGCGTTGTGGCTCACTCGGGGTCCGAGCAGTACTTC.

The CDR3 nucleotides are TGCGCCAGCAGCCTGCGTGCTAGCGGGGGCCAAGAGACCCAGTACTTC. Encoded protein: CASSLRASGGQETQYF. J is TRBJ2-5 and V is TRBV5-1; 10 bases match TRBD2. CDR1 is SGHRS and CDR2 is YFSETQ in the germline V gene. V lost 4 bases, J lost 1 base, and 7 bases stayed unmatched. The length of the CDR3 is 16 residues.

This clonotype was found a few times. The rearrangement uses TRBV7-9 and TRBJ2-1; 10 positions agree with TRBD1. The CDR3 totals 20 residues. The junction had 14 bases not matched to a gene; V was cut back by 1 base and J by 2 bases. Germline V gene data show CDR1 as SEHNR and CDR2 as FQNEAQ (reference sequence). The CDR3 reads CASSLVGWDRGGLAYNEQFF. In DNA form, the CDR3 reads TGTGCCAGCAGCTTAGTTGGGTGGGACAGGGGCGGCCTAGCCTACAATGAGCAGTTCTTC.

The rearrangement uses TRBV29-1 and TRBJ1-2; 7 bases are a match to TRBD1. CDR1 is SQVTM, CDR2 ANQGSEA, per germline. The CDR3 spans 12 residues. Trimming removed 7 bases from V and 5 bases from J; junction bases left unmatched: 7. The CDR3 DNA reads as TGCAGCGGCTACCGACAGGGTTATGGCTACACCTTC. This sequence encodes CSGYRQGYGYTF. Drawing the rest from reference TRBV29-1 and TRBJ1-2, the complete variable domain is SAVISQKPSRDICQRGTSLTIQCQVDSQVTMMFWYRQQPGQSLTLIATANQGSEATYESGFVIDKFPISRPNLTFSTLTVSNMSPEDSSIYLCSGYRQGYGYTFGSGTRLTVV.

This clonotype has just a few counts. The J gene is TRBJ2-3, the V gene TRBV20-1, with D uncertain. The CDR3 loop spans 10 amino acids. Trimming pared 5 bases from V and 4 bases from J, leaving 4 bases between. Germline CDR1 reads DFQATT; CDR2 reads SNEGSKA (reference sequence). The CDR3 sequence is CSAYADTQYF. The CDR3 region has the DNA TGCAGTGCTTACGCAGATACGCAGTATTTT.

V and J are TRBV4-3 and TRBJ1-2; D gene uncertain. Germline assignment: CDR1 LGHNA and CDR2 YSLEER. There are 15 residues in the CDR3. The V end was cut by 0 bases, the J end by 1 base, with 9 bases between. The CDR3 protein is CASSQEWQVNYGYTF. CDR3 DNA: TGCGCCAGCAGCCAAGAGTGGCAGGTTAACTATGGCTACACCTTC.

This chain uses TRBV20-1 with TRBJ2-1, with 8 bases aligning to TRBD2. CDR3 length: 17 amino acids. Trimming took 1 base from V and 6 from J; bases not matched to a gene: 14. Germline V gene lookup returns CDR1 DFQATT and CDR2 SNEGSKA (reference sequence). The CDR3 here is CSARALPRGGLVNEQFF. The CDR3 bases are TGCAGTGCTAGAGCTCTCCCCCGGGGGGGCCTGGTCAATGAGCAGTTCTTC.